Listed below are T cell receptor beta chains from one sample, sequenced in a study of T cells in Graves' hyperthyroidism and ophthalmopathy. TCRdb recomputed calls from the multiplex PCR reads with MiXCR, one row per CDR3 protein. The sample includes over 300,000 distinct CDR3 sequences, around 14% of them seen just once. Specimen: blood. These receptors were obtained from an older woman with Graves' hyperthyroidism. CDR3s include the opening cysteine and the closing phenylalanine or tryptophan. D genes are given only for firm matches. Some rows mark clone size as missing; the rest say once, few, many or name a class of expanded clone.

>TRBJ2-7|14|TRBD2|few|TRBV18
CASSPSGGSYEQYF
TGTGCCAGCTCACCCAGCGGGGGCTCCTACGAGCAGTACTTC
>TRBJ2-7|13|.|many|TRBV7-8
CASSLATECEQYF
TGTGCCAGCAGCTTAGCAACTGAGTGCGAGCAGTACTTC
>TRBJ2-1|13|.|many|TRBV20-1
CSARDGDSARVFF
TGCAGTGCTAGAGATGGGGACTCCGCCCGGGTGTTCTTC
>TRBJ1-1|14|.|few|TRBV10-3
CAISERGGETEAFF
TGTGCCATCAGTGAGAGGGGGGGGGAGACTGAAGCTTTCTTT
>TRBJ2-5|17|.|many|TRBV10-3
CAIILEGVAGTSRAQYF
TGTGCCATCATCCTAGAGGGGGTAGCGGGTACCTCACGGGCCCAGTACTTC
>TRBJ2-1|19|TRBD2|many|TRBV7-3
CASSLMSSGRVSSYNEQFF
TGTGCCAGCAGCTTAATGTCTAGCGGGAGGGTGAGCTCCTACAATGAGCAGTTCTTC
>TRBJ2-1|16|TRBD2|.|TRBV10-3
CAIRTSGRPPDNEQFF
TGTGCCATCAGGACTAGCGGGAGGCCCCCCGACAATGAGCAGTTCTTC
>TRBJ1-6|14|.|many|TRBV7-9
CASSQERFNSPLHF
TGTGCCAGCAGCCAGGAGCGGTTTAATTCACCCCTCCACTTT
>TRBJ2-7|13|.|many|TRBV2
CASRGTLSYEQYF
TGTGCCAGCAGGGGTACCCTATCCTACGAGCAGTACTTC
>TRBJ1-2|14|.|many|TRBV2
CASGVGDGNYGYTF
TGTGCCAGCGGGGTAGGGGACGGGAACTATGGCTACACCTTC
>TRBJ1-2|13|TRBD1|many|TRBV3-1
CASSQAGGNGYTF
TGTGCCAGCAGCCAAGCAGGGGGTAATGGCTACACCTTC
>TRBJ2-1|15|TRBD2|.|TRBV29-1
CSVGLAGGPYNEQFF
TGCAGCGTTGGACTAGCGGGAGGGCCGTACAATGAGCAGTTCTTC
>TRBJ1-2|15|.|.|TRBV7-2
CASRRDGGGDYGYTF
TGTGCCAGCAGACGTGACGGAGGAGGTGACTATGGCTACACCTTC